These 23 T cell receptor beta chains were all obtained from the same sample, sequenced in a study of T cells in Graves' hyperthyroidism and ophthalmopathy. Regions amplified from RNA transcripts were the TCR beta CDR3 regions. First-round RT-PCR with HTBI primers amplified the TCR CDR3 region. TCRdb passed the multiplex PCR reads through MiXCR, listing each CDR3 protein once. The repertoire includes a few hundred thousand distinct CDR3 sequences, 15% to 18% of them detected once, and 6.5% to 8% sits in the top ten. Sequences were obtained from blood. These receptors all come from a young woman with Graves' hyperthyroidism.

This rearrangement joins TRBV10-3 to TRBJ1-5; a possible D gene is TRBD1 (5 bases). The CDR3 is 14 residues long. Per the germline V gene, CDR1 is ENHRY and CDR2 is SYGVKD. V gave up 5 bases and J gave up 4 bases, with 12 bases separating them. CDR3 nucleotide sequence: TGTGCCATCAGTCTTAGACAGACGAATCAGCCCCAGCATTTT. This translates into CAISLRQTNQPQHF.

CDR3 sequence reads: CASSLDPAGGSADTQYF. The CDR3 DNA reads TGTGCCAGCAGCTTAGATCCAGCGGGAGGGTCAGCAGATACGCAGTATTTT. The V gene is TRBV11-2, the J gene TRBJ2-3; TRBD2 matches at 10 bases. V lost 0 bases to trimming and J lost 4 bases; unmatched junction nucleotides: 7. Germline CDR1 SGHAT, CDR2 FQNNGV. The CDR3 has 17 amino acids.

V usage is TRBV10-1 and J usage is TRBJ1-1, with D hard to call. Trimming shortened V by 4 bases and J by 5 bases, and 11 bases separated the two germline ends. There are 13 residues in the CDR3. The germline V gene encodes CDR1 WNHNN and CDR2 SYGVQD (reference sequence). CDR3 DNA sequence: TGCGCCAGCAGTGGCGGCGGGGTAACTGAAGCTTTCTTT. Its protein product is CASSGGGVTEAFF.

This clonotype has at least ten counts. The chain is built from TRBV5-1 and TRBJ2-7, with D perhaps matching TRBD1 or TRBD2 (5 bases each). The CDR3 loop spans 15 amino acids. The V gene lost 2 bases and the J gene lost 7 bases, with 19 bases spanning the gap. From germline, CDR1 is SGHRS and CDR2 YFSETQ. The CDR3 reads CASSFNRGHGMEQYF. The CDR3 DNA reads as TGCGCCAGCAGCTTCAACCGGGGCCACGGTATGGAGCAGTACTTC.

At least ten counts were recorded for this clonotype. The V gene is TRBV5-1, the J gene TRBJ2-7; perhaps TRBD1 as D (6 bases). The CDR3 length is 15 residues. Germline V CDR1 and CDR2: SGHRS, YFSETQ. Between the trimmed V and J ends, which lost 0 bases and 2 bases, there was a span of 12 bases. CDR3 sequence (DNA): TGCGCCAGCAGCTTGGCCTACAACAGGGCCTACGAGCAGTACTTC. It encodes CASSLAYNRAYEQYF.

This clonotype has at least ten counts. The genes are TRBV15 and TRBJ2-1, with D hard to call. Trimming shortened V by 8 bases and J by 0 bases, and 11 bases separated the two germline ends. CDR3 size: 14 residues. CDR1 and CDR2 from the germline V gene are LNHNV and YYDKDF (reference sequence). The CDR3 DNA reads TGTGCCACCCTTTCGGAACGCTCCTACAATGAGCAGTTCTTC. It encodes CATLSERSYNEQFF.

This clonotype occurred a few times. The chain carries TRBV7-9 and TRBJ2-7; TRBD2 aligns across 14 bases. Germline trimming cut 5 bases from V and 2 bases from J; bases unmatched to any gene: 5. The germline V gene encodes CDR1 SEHNR and CDR2 FQNEAQ (reference sequence). The CDR3 consists of 16 residues. CDR3: CASSKRLAGGAYEQYF. In DNA, the CDR3 is TGTGCCAGCAGCAAGAGACTAGCGGGAGGGGCCTACGAGCAGTACTTC.

V is TRBV6-1 and J is TRBJ2-5; TRBD2 agrees at 9 bases. Trimming took 5 bases from V and 2 from J; bases not matched to a gene: 9. Germline CDR1 is MNHNS and CDR2 is SASEGT. CDR3 size: 16 residues. CDR3 amino acids: CASSYFPSGAQETQYF. In nucleotides, the CDR3 is TGTGCCAGCAGTTACTTTCCTAGCGGGGCACAAGAGACCCAGTACTTC.

This clonotype was seen only a few times. The rearrangement uses TRBV29-1 and TRBJ2-7; TRBD1 is a possible D gene (5 bases). The CDR3 runs to 11 residues. Germline CDR1 SQVTM, CDR2 ANQGSEA. V was trimmed by 7 bases and J by 4 bases, leaving 11 bases between them. DNA of the CDR3: TGCAGCGGACAGATCTTTTACGAGCAGTACTTC. Translation: CSGQIFYEQYF.

V usage is TRBV12-3 or TRBV12-4 and J usage is TRBJ2-7; 10 positions match TRBD2. V shed 1 base, J shed 2 bases, and the junction held 5 bases outside the gene matches. The CDR3 spans 16 residues. This CDR3 reads CASSLGLAGETYEQYF. CDR3 coding DNA: TGTGCCAGCAGTTTAGGCCTAGCGGGAGAGACCTACGAGCAGTACTTC.

This clonotype was recorded at least ten times. V gene TRBV27 combines with J gene TRBJ2-7; either TRBD1 or TRBD2 may fit D (5 bases each). V was trimmed by 5 bases and J by 3 bases, leaving 17 bases between them. Germline V lookup: CDR1 MNHEY, CDR2 SMNVEV (reference sequence). This CDR3 is built from 15 residues. The CDR3 DNA reads as TGTGCCAGCAGTCGAACCGGGACCCTAGGCTACGAGCAGTACTTC. It codes for CASSRTGTLGYEQYF.

This clonotype has at least ten counts. Here the CDR3 reads CSARDPDRVYGYTF. The CDR3 DNA reads TGCAGTGCTAGAGACCCGGACAGGGTCTATGGCTACACCTTC. V is TRBV20-1 and J is TRBJ1-2, with 8 bases identical to TRBD1. Germline V lookup: CDR1 DFQATT, CDR2 SNEGSKA (reference sequence). V trimming: 0 bases; J trimming: 4 bases; junction bases outside the gene matches: 4. The CDR3 covers 14 residues.

This clonotype was observed a handful of times. This sequence joins TRBV24-1 and TRBJ2-1, with D unclear. The V gene lost 1 base and the J gene lost 12 bases, with 9 bases spanning the gap. There are 12 residues in the CDR3. From germline, CDR1 is KGHDR and CDR2 SFDVKD. The chain's CDR3 is CATSDFSEAQFF. CDR3 sequence (DNA): TGTGCCACCAGTGATTTTTCTGAAGCGCAGTTCTTC.

V gene TRBV29-1 combines with J gene TRBJ2-1; 7 positions match TRBD2. CDR1 is SQVTM and CDR2 is ANQGSEA in the germline V gene. This CDR3 is 15 amino acids long. J was trimmed by 8 bases and V by 2 bases; bases with no gene match: 12. In DNA, the CDR3 is TGCAGCGTTGAACTCCTGGTGGGGAGGGTAGATGAGCAGTTCTTC. It translates to CSVELLVGRVDEQFF.

This clonotype was detected many times. The chain recombines TRBV7-2 with TRBJ2-5, with a weak D call TRBD1 (6 bases). Trimming left V 5 bases short and J 4 bases short, with 17 bases between. Germline-derived CDR1 and CDR2 are SGHTA and FQGNSA. This CDR3 contains 15 residues. CDR3 loop: CASSLLSGVGETQYF. In nucleotides, the CDR3 is TGTGCCAGCAGCCTCTTATCAGGGGTCGGAGAGACCCAGTACTTC.

The chain joins TRBV7-8 to TRBJ2-2; D may be TRBD1 or TRBD2 (5 bases each). Germline CDR1 is SGHVS and CDR2 is FQNEAQ. V lost 5 bases, J lost 4 bases, and 11 bases lay in between. CDR3 size: 14 residues. The chain's CDR3 is CASSHRDPTGELFF. DNA of the CDR3: TGTGCCAGCAGCCACCGGGACCCCACCGGGGAGCTGTTTTTT.

Here the CDR3 DNA reads TGTGCCAGCAGTGTGGGGGGTCCAGTGGGTTCCACTGAAGCTTTCTTT. Translating gives CASSVGGPVGSTEAFF. This chain uses TRBV6-1 with TRBJ1-1, with a possible D match to TRBD1 (5 bases). The CDR3 is 16 amino acids. Trimming took 4 bases from V and 4 from J, leaving 19 bases between them. Germline lookup yields CDR1 MNHNS and CDR2 SASEGT.

The CDR3 DNA reads TGTGCCAGCAGACGGGACAGGGCCCTGAACACTGAAGCTTTCTTT. Residues: CASRRDRALNTEAFF. The gene calls are TRBV2 and TRBJ1-1, with 9 bases that match TRBD1. This CDR3 is 15 amino acids long. Per germline, CDR1 SNHLY and CDR2 FYNNEI. The V gene end was trimmed by 6 bases and the J gene end by 0 bases; junction bases not matched to a gene: 5.

This clonotype has ten or more counts. The rearrangement joins TRBV28 to TRBJ2-7; 10 bases align to TRBD1. Germline-derived CDR1 and CDR2 are MDHEN and SYDVKM. After removal of 10 bases from V and 0 bases from J, the junction contained 3 bases not matched to a gene. The CDR3 extends over 13 amino acids. The CDR3 protein is CATRTGGSYEQYF. CDR3 nucleotides: TGTGCCACCAGGACAGGGGGCTCCTACGAGCAGTACTTC. The complete variable domain, with remaining parts taken from reference TRBV28 and TRBJ2-7, reads DVKVTQSSRYLVKRTGEKVFLECVQDMDHENMFWYRQDPGLGLRLIYFSYDVKMKEKGDIPEGYSVSREKKERFSLILESASTNQTSMYLCATRTGGSYEQYFGPGTRLTVT.

This clonotype turned up a few times. This chain joins TRBV10-1 and TRBJ2-3; 7 bases agree with TRBD2. The CDR3 contains 16 residues. Germline V lookup: CDR1 WNHNN, CDR2 SYGVQD (reference sequence). The ends lost 2 bases at V and 3 bases at J; junction bases unmatched: 8. The DNA for the CDR3 is TGCGCCAGCAGTGAGGGGCGGGAGCCGGGAACAGATACGCAGTATTTT. Translating it yields CASSEGREPGTDTQYF.

This clonotype was detected many times. The chain uses TRBV6-2 or TRBV6-3 and TRBJ2-7; TRBD2 agrees at 7 bases. V dropped 2 bases and J dropped 3; count of bases not matched to a gene: 7. Germline CDR1 MNHEY, CDR2 SVGEGT. The CDR3 extends over 15 amino acids. In DNA form, the CDR3 reads TGTGCCAGCAGTTACCTGTGGCTAGCGGACTACGAGCAGTACTTC. The encoded protein is CASSYLWLADYEQYF.

This clonotype was counted ten times or more. V is TRBV27 and J is TRBJ2-7; 10 positions match TRBD2. The V and J ends lost 5 bases and 4 bases, in that order; junction bases with no gene match: 8. The CDR3 is 15 amino acids. Germline V gene lookup returns CDR1 MNHEY and CDR2 SMNVEV (reference sequence). The CDR3 region has the DNA TGTGCCAGCAGTCAGTCCGGGACTAGCGCATACGAGCAGTACTTC. Translated: CASSQSGTSAYEQYF.

This clonotype was counted many times. The genes are TRBV4-3 and TRBJ1-2; 9 nucleotides agree with TRBD1. CDR3 length equals 17 residues. J gave up 3 bases and V 0 bases, and 8 bases lay outside the gene matches. In germline, CDR1 is LGHNA, CDR2 YSLEER. In DNA form, the CDR3 reads TGCGCCAGCAGCCAAGAAGGACAGGGGAGTAGCGACTATGGCTACACCTTC. Protein sequence: CASSQEGQGSSDYGYTF.